This section outlines one T cell receptor beta chain sequence together with its context. The antigen remains undetermined. This sample stems from a study of cytomegalovirus exposure and HLA in healthy donors. Overall study results and limits: Several top significant clusters appeared, in a later analysis, to be linked to common viral pathogens. The study designated fewer than 200 TCR beta chains cytomegalovirus-associated.

PCR was performed using 60 Vbeta and 13 Jbeta primers. Under the authors' procedure: Later analysis identified 65 million to 80 million unique TCR beta chains, roughly 11 million shared. Here immunoSEQ multiplex PCR was the method, and the copy in TCRdb shows in-frame clones only, minus some. The D gene and trimming were derived from the DNA, and the V and J assignments and clone size from that table. The sample gives around 180,000 clones, 80% of which show up once; more than 5.5% is in the top ten. The CDR3 totals 14 residues. The ends were cut back, 6 bases at V and 8 bases at J, with 16 bases in the middle. Germline lookup yields CDR1 MNHNY and CDR2 SVGAGI (reference sequence).

Sequenced input: PBMCs. This chain links TRBV6-6 with TRBJ1-4; maybe TRBD1 (6 bases). This TCR came from a man aged 40-55 years in good health and CMV-seronegative. The CDR3 spells CASSAGGGREKLFF. The CDR3 nucleotides are TGTGCCAGCAGCGCTGGGGGGGGCCGGGAAAAACTGTTTTTT.